The 19 T cell receptor beta chains below come from one sample, sequenced in a study of immune cell composition in non-small cell lung cancer. Clones were read by immunoSEQ multiplex PCR, and TCRdb kept only the in-frame ones, dropping some. Of roughly 6,600 clones in the sample, around three quarters were seen once. Sequencing input: lung tumor tissue. These receptors were obtained from a human donor with non-small cell lung cancer.

The chain employs TRBV19 and TRBJ1-1; D possibly corresponds to TRBD1 (6 bases). This CDR3 contains 14 residues. The germline CDR1 and CDR2 sequences are LNHDA and SQIVND (reference sequence). V gave up 3 bases and J gave up 5 bases, with 13 bases separating them. The CDR3 here is CASSIRNRATEAFF. In DNA, the CDR3 is TGTGCCAGTAGTATTCGGAACAGGGCAACTGAAGCTTTCTTT.

The gene calls are TRBV27 and TRBJ2-1, with 10 bases fitting TRBD1. The CDR3 totals 15 residues. Germline values: CDR1 MNHEY, CDR2 SMNVEV (reference sequence). With V trimmed by 8 bases and J by 3 bases, 7 bases remained unmatched. The CDR3 sequence is CASLMDRGYYNEQFF. CDR3 nucleotide sequence: TGTGCCAGCCTGATGGACAGGGGGTACTACAATGAGCAGTTCTTC.

V gene TRBV19 combines with J gene TRBJ1-1; 7 bases match TRBD1. The CDR3 consists of 15 residues. Trimming at V came to 5 bases and at J to 0 bases, leaving 6 bases not matched to a gene. Germline-derived CDR1 and CDR2 are LNHDA and SQIVND (reference sequence). The CDR3, as DNA: TGTGCCAGTAGTCGAGAGGGACAGCTGAACACTGAAGCTTTCTTT. Protein sequence: CASSREGQLNTEAFF.

The chain recombines TRBV7-9 with TRBJ1-6, with TRBD1 matching 7 bases. CDR1 and CDR2 (germline): SEHNR, FQNEAQ (reference sequence). V lost 4 bases to trimming and J lost 2 bases; unmatched junction nucleotides: 2. CDR3 length: 15 amino acids. The CDR3 protein is CASSYQGAYNSPLHF. CDR3 nucleotides: TGTGCCAGCAGCTACCAGGGGGCCTATAATTCACCCCTCCACTTT.

Only one count was recorded for this clone. The chain carries TRBV10-3 and TRBJ1-1; D not resolved. The germline V and J ends were trimmed by 10 bases and 1 base, with 16 bases remaining between them. The germline gives CDR1 ENHRY, CDR2 SYGVKD. The CDR3 extends over 14 amino acids. The CDR3 DNA sequence: TGTGCCACAACCGGCGGGCAACAGAACACTGAAGCTTTCTTT. Translating it yields CATTGGQQNTEAFF.

The chain joins TRBV11-2 to TRBJ1-6, with D perhaps matching TRBD1 (5 bases). The CDR3 sequence is 16 residues long. Germline assignment: CDR1 SGHAT and CDR2 FQNNGV. Trimming removed 1 base at V and 9 bases at J, with 16 bases between. The CDR3 sequence is CASSLVAGLSASPLHF. CDR3 nucleotides: TGTGCCAGCAGCTTAGTTGCAGGGCTTTCTGCTTCACCCCTCCACTTT.

This chain uses TRBV5-6 with TRBJ2-3, with D unresolved. Per germline, CDR1 SGHDT and CDR2 YYEEEE. The CDR3 sequence is 14 residues long. V shed 0 bases and J shed 1 base, with 6 bases lying between them. CDR3 residues: CASSLDGRTDTQYF. Written as DNA, the CDR3 is TGTGCCAGCAGCTTGGATGGGCGCACAGATACGCAGTATTTT.

This sequence joins TRBV10-3 and TRBJ2-3; 13 bases line up with TRBD2. The CDR3 loop spans 17 amino acids. Looked up from germline, CDR1 is ENHRY and CDR2 is SYGVKD. With V trimmed by 6 bases and J by 5 bases, 11 bases remained unmatched. In DNA, the CDR3 is TGTGCCATCAGCCCTACTAGCGGGGGGGCCCAGGTAGATACGCAGTATTTT. It encodes CAISPTSGGAQVDTQYF.

J is TRBJ2-3 and V is TRBV30, with D unclear. The V and J ends lost 7 bases and 10 bases respectively, with 12 bases between them. This CDR3 is built from 10 residues. CDR1 is GTSNPN, CDR2 SVGIG, per germline (reference sequence). The CDR3 bases are TGTGCCTTCGAACGTCAGGCGCAGTATTTT. Translating gives CAFERQAQYF.

The CDR3 loop reads CASKLAGGYNEQFF. In DNA form, the CDR3 reads TGTGCCAGCAAACTAGCGGGAGGCTACAATGAGCAGTTCTTC. The gene calls are TRBV11-2 and TRBJ2-1, with TRBD2 matching over 12 bases. The CDR3 sequence is 14 residues long. Germline assignment: CDR1 SGHAT and CDR2 FQNNGV. J lost 3 bases, V lost 7 bases, and 1 base had no gene match.

This clone was found a few times. The rearrangement links TRBV11-2 to TRBJ2-7; D gene ambiguous. CDR1 is SGHAT, CDR2 FQNNGV, per germline. V shed 0 bases and J shed 2 bases, with 5 bases lying between them. The CDR3 is made up of 13 amino acids. CDR3 protein: CASSLDRAYEQYF. The CDR3 DNA sequence: TGTGCCAGCAGCTTAGATCGGGCCTACGAGCAGTACTTC.

The V gene is TRBV28, the J gene TRBJ2-3; 7 nucleotides align to TRBD1. In germline, CDR1 is MDHEN, CDR2 SYDVKM. The trim removed 5 bases at V and 0 bases at J, leaving 5 bases unmatched. This CDR3 region has 15 residues. The CDR3 nucleotides read TGTGCCAGCAGTCCCGGGACAGCTAGCACAGATACGCAGTATTTT. It specifies CASSPGTASTDTQYF. Using reference TRBV28 and TRBJ2-3 for the parts outside the CDR3, the full variable domain is DVKVTQSSRYLVKRTGEKVFLECVQDMDHENMFWYRQDPGLGLRLIYFSYDVKMKEKGDIPEGYSVSREKKERFSLILESASTNQTSMYLCASSPGTASTDTQYFGPGTRLTVL.

A few counts support this clone. The gene calls are TRBV19 and TRBJ1-4; D unresolved. Trimming removed 7 bases from V and 0 bases from J, with 12 bases in between. CDR1 and CDR2 (germline): LNHDA, SQIVND (reference sequence). CDR3 length equals 15 residues. The CDR3 protein is CASTLDLSTNEKLFF. CDR3 DNA sequence: TGTGCCAGTACCCTAGACCTATCAACTAATGAAAAACTGTTTTTT.

This clone was found once. The V call is TRBV9, the J call TRBJ2-2; a weak D match, TRBD2 (5 bases). CDR1 is SGDLS, CDR2 YYNGEE, per germline. The CDR3 spans 16 residues. Trimming removed 0 bases from V and 4 bases from J, with 13 bases in between. The CDR3 bases are TGTGCCAGCAGCGTAGCTGCTAGCACCTCCACCGGGGAGCTGTTTTTT. Protein: CASSVAASTSTGELFF.

This clone was counted only a few times. The chain links TRBV2 to TRBJ2-5; 12 nucleotides agree with TRBD2. Trimming cost V 7 bases and J 2 bases; bases outside gene matches: 5. The CDR3 totals 15 residues. The germline V gene has CDR1 SNHLY and CDR2 FYNNEI. The CDR3 DNA is TGTGCCAGCATCGGACTAGCGGGGATACAAGAGACCCAGTACTTC. Translating it yields CASIGLAGIQETQYF.

The sample holds one count of this clone. CDR3: CASSTDLYGYTF. DNA for the CDR3: TGTGCCAGCAGCACGGACTTATATGGCTACACCTTC. This chain uses TRBV7-9 with TRBJ1-2; no clear D. The V gene's germline CDR1 is SEHNR and CDR2 FQNEAQ (reference sequence). V was clipped by 5 bases and J by 5 bases, with 9 bases between them. This CDR3 contains 12 residues.

The V and J genes are TRBV10-1 and TRBJ1-6; D not resolved. From germline, CDR1 is WNHNN and CDR2 SYGVQD (reference sequence). The length of the CDR3 is 13 residues. V shed 2 bases and J shed 9 bases, with 8 bases lying between them. CDR3: CASSEQERSPLHF. CDR3 bases: TGCGCCAGCAGTGAGCAGGAACGTTCACCCCTCCACTTT.

The V gene is TRBV2, the J gene TRBJ1-5; perhaps TRBD1 as D (5 bases). Trimming shortened V by 6 bases and J by 3 bases, and 15 bases separated the two germline ends. Germline V lookup: CDR1 SNHLY, CDR2 FYNNEI. The CDR3 runs to 15 residues. The CDR3 sequence: CASSRVWASNQPQHF. In DNA form, the CDR3 reads TGTGCCAGCAGCAGGGTGTGGGCTTCCAATCAGCCCCAGCATTTT.

This chain uses TRBV19 with TRBJ2-1, with TRBD1 matching over 8 bases. CDR3 size: 12 residues. Germline V CDR1 and CDR2: LNHDA, SQIVND (reference sequence). Germline trimming cut 6 bases from V and 8 bases from J; bases unmatched to any gene: 3. CDR3 region: CASSQDRDEQFF. CDR3 coding DNA: TGTGCCAGTAGCCAGGACAGGGATGAGCAGTTCTTC.